A selection of T cell receptor beta chains follows, all from one sample in a study of CD8 T cells in Susac syndrome. TCRdb fed the immunoSEQ multiplex PCR reads into MiXCR, producing one record per CDR3 protein. The table lists 150,000 or so distinct CDR3 sequences, around 94% of them singletons, with around 0.15% in the top ten. The source material was CD4+ T cells from PBMCs. The receptor source for this set is a human donor in good health. Each CDR3 is given with its conserved first and last residue. A D gene is named only where the DNA matches it firmly. Clone size is not always given. Where it is, it says once, few, many or a class for expanded clones.

size: -; D: -; V: TRBV6-2/TRBV6-3; J: TRBJ2-1; length: 12; CDR3: CASSRVTDEQFF; DNA: TGTGCCAGCAGTAGAGTTACCGATGAGCAGTTCTTC
size: -; D: -; V: TRBV6-5; J: TRBJ1-2; length: 12; CDR3: CASGPGSYGYTF; DNA: TGTGCCAGCGGTCCCGGGAGCTATGGCTACACCTTC
size: -; D: -; V: TRBV7-3; J: TRBJ1-2; length: 15; CDR3: CASSLGHAPNYGYTF; DNA: TGTGCCAGCAGCTTAGGACACGCTCCTAACTATGGCTACACCTTC
size: -; D: -; V: TRBV30; J: TRBJ2-5; length: 12; CDR3: CAWGDGGKTQYF; DNA: TGTGCCTGGGGGGACGGGGGAAAGACCCAGTACTTC
size: -; D: -; V: TRBV6-6; J: TRBJ2-3; length: 13; CDR3: CASRSGGTDTQYF; DNA: TGTGCCAGCAGAAGTGGGGGCACAGATACGCAGTATTTT
size: -; D: -; V: TRBV15; J: TRBJ1-6; length: 16; CDR3: CATSSSGSSYNSPLHF; DNA: TGTGCCACCAGCAGTTCAGGGAGCTCCTATAATTCACCCCTCCACTTT
size: -; D: -; V: TRBV7-2; J: TRBJ2-3; length: 17; CDR3: CASSFVSAVGGIDTQYF; DNA: TGTGCCAGCAGCTTCGTTAGCGCGGTTGGGGGGATAGATACGCAGTATTTT
size: -; D: -; V: TRBV30; J: TRBJ2-7; length: 13; CDR3: CAWSRSSGVEQYF; DNA: TGTGCCTGGAGTCGGAGCTCCGGTGTCGAGCAGTACTTC
size: once; D: TRBD1; V: TRBV6-2/TRBV6-3; J: TRBJ2-1; length: 16; CDR3: CASSYGAGGPYNEQFF; DNA: TGTGCCAGCAGTTACGGGGCAGGGGGTCCCTACAATGAGCAGTTCTTC
size: -; D: -; V: TRBV4-3; J: TRBJ2-3; length: 17; CDR3: CASSQQRGAGSTDTQYF; DNA: TGCGCCAGCAGCCAACAACGGGGGGCGGGGAGCACAGATACGCAGTATTTT
size: -; D: -; V: TRBV6-6; J: TRBJ2-1; length: 15; CDR3: CASRSGGAFYNEQFF; DNA: TGTGCCAGCAGATCTGGGGGGGCCTTCTACAATGAGCAGTTCTTC
size: -; D: -; V: TRBV29-1; J: TRBJ2-3; length: 15; CDR3: CSVIAPGASTDTQYF; DNA: TGCAGCGTCATAGCCCCGGGCGCTAGCACAGATACGCAGTATTTT
size: few; D: -; V: TRBV24-1; J: TRBJ2-2; length: 12; CDR3: CATSENTGELFF; DNA: TGTGCCACCAGTGAGAACACCGGGGAGCTGTTTTTT
size: -; D: TRBD2; V: TRBV7-9; J: TRBJ2-7; length: 13; CDR3: CASSRGSVYEQYF; DNA: TGTGCCAGCAGCCGCGGGAGCGTTTACGAGCAGTACTTC
size: -; D: -; V: TRBV7-9; J: TRBJ1-1; length: 11; CDR3: CAANRGPEAFF; DNA: TGCGCCGCTAATAGAGGGCCTGAAGCTTTCTTT
size: -; D: -; V: TRBV30; J: TRBJ2-5; length: 15; CDR3: CAWSVRRSGQQTQYF; DNA: TGTGCCTGGAGTGTACGCCGGTCAGGTCAACAGACCCAGTACTTC
size: -; D: -; V: TRBV7-8; J: TRBJ2-5; length: 15; CDR3: CASSYSGEGWETQYF; DNA: TGTGCCAGCAGCTATTCGGGGGAAGGGTGGGAGACCCAGTACTTC
size: -; D: TRBD2; V: TRBV20-1; J: TRBJ2-3; length: 15; CDR3: CSARVAGGVGDTQYF; DNA: TGCAGTGCTAGGGTGGCGGGGGGAGTGGGAGATACGCAGTATTTT
size: -; D: TRBD2; V: TRBV4-2; J: TRBJ2-5; length: 15; CDR3: CASSQDEASGGTQYF; DNA: TGTGCCAGCAGCCAAGATGAGGCTAGCGGGGGGACCCAGTACTTC
size: -; D: -; V: TRBV3-1; J: TRBJ1-2; length: 15; CDR3: CASSPLSGTFYGYTF; DNA: TGTGCCAGCAGCCCCTTATCCGGGACATTCTATGGCTACACCTTC
size: -; D: -; V: TRBV20-1; J: TRBJ1-6; length: 13; CDR3: CSALQRGDSPLHF; DNA: TGCAGTGCCCTTCAGAGGGGGGATTCACCCCTCCACTTT
size: -; D: -; V: TRBV29-1; J: TRBJ1-1; length: 11; CDR3: CSVEGRVEAFF; DNA: TGCAGCGTTGAAGGGAGGGTCGAAGCTTTCTTT
size: once; D: -; V: TRBV7-2; J: TRBJ2-5; length: 15; CDR3: CASSLGTVSSETQYF; DNA: TGTGCCAGCAGCTTAGGGACAGTTAGTTCAGAGACCCAGTACTTC
size: -; D: TRBD1; V: TRBV7-3; J: TRBJ2-3; length: 13; CDR3: CASSRGQGDTQYF; DNA: TGTGCCAGCAGCCGCGGACAGGGGGATACGCAGTATTTT
size: -; D: -; V: TRBV20-1; J: TRBJ2-1; length: 12; CDR3: CSATGAVNEQFF; DNA: TGCAGTGCTACGGGGGCCGTGAATGAGCAGTTCTTC
size: -; D: -; V: TRBV7-2; J: TRBJ1-2; length: 14; CDR3: CASSLNTGNYGYTF; DNA: TGTGCCAGCAGCTTAAATACAGGGAACTATGGCTACACCTTC
size: -; D: -; V: TRBV5-6; J: TRBJ1-5; length: 13; CDR3: CASSGGSNQPQHF; DNA: TGTGCCAGCAGCGGGGGCAGCAATCAGCCCCAGCATTTT
size: once; D: -; V: TRBV12-3/TRBV12-4; J: TRBJ2-2; length: 14; CDR3: CASSGLNQNGELFF; DNA: TGTGCCAGCAGCGGTCTTAATCAAAACGGGGAGCTGTTTTTT
size: -; D: TRBD2; V: TRBV6-2/TRBV6-3; J: TRBJ2-3; length: 16; CDR3: CASSPSLAGLTDTQYF; DNA: TGTGCCAGCAGTCCCTCCCTAGCGGGGCTTACAGATACGCAGTATTTT
size: -; D: -; V: TRBV7-2; J: TRBJ2-1; length: 14; CDR3: CASSSPNEGNEQFF; DNA: TGTGCCAGCAGCTCGCCTAATGAGGGTAATGAGCAGTTCTTC
size: once; D: -; V: TRBV9; J: TRBJ2-1; length: 15; CDR3: CASSPSSPSYNEQFF; DNA: TGTGCCAGCAGCCCCAGCAGTCCCTCCTACAATGAGCAGTTCTTC
size: -; D: -; V: TRBV24-1; J: TRBJ2-2; length: 14; CDR3: CARDGGGNTGELFF; DNA: TGTGCCAGGGACGGCGGAGGGAACACCGGGGAGCTGTTTTTT
size: -; D: -; V: TRBV18; J: TRBJ2-5; length: 14; CDR3: CASSSLAGRETQYF; DNA: TGTGCCAGCTCATCCCTGGCGGGCCGGGAGACCCAGTACTTC
size: -; D: -; V: TRBV9; J: TRBJ2-7; length: 15; CDR3: CASSVDGDPSYEQYF; DNA: TGTGCCAGCAGCGTAGACGGGGACCCCTCCTACGAGCAGTACTTC
size: once; D: TRBD1; V: TRBV27; J: TRBJ1-1; length: 15; CDR3: CASIRQGEVDTEAFF; DNA: TGTGCCAGCATAAGACAGGGAGAGGTGGACACTGAAGCTTTCTTT
size: once; D: TRBD2; V: TRBV29-1; J: TRBJ2-2; length: 14; CDR3: CSVVLAGSHGELFF; DNA: TGCAGCGTTGTATTAGCGGGGAGTCACGGGGAGCTGTTTTTT
size: -; D: TRBD2; V: TRBV11-2; J: TRBJ2-7; length: 13; CDR3: CASSHGGVGEQYF; DNA: TGTGCCAGCAGCCACGGGGGGGTCGGCGAGCAGTACTTC
size: -; D: -; V: TRBV7-9; J: TRBJ2-7; length: 15; CDR3: CASSQQAGPNYEQYF; DNA: TGTGCCAGCAGCCAACAGGCGGGACCAAACTACGAGCAGTACTTC
size: -; D: -; V: TRBV12-3/TRBV12-4; J: TRBJ2-1; length: 14; CDR3: CASSFREGSNEQFF; DNA: TGTGCCAGCAGTTTCCGAGAGGGGTCCAATGAGCAGTTCTTC
size: -; D: -; V: TRBV19; J: TRBJ1-1; length: 15; CDR3: CASRPDRLMNTEAFF; DNA: TGTGCCAGTAGACCTGACAGGCTCATGAACACTGAAGCTTTCTTT
size: -; D: -; V: TRBV9; J: TRBJ2-7; length: 14; CDR3: CASSPPGISYEQYF; DNA: TGTGCCAGCAGCCCCCCAGGGATCTCCTACGAGCAGTACTTC